The entry below describes one T cell receptor beta chain. The sample carries other DNA sequences with the same CDR3. Trimming took off 5 bases at V and 2 bases at J, with 10 bases between the two ends. The CDR3 is 13 residues long. Germline loops: CDR1 SGHAT, CDR2 FQNNGV. CD45RO-negative, CCR7-positively selected cells formed the naive CD8 fraction, excluding terminally differentiated effector memory CD45RA+ cells. The data were taken from a study of shared clonotypes between healthy human individuals. Assay used: immunoSEQ multiplex PCR; TCRdb lists only in-frame clones, some missing. The data show some 2,100,000 clones, 90% to 95% seen once.

This chain uses TRBV11-2 with TRBJ2-7; D possibly matches TRBD1 or TRBD2 (5 bases each). The sample consisted of naive CD8+ T cells from PBMCs. The TCR originated in a man between 18 and 29 years old in good health. Some clones in this sample may be carry-over from other donors' samples. The CDR3 bases are TGTGCCAGCAGCCCGGGACGGGCCTACGAGCAGTACTTC. Protein: CASSPGRAYEQYF.